This T cell receptor (beta chain) was identified in a study of T cells in Graves' hyperthyroidism and ophthalmopathy. After removal of 7 bases from V and 1 base from J, the junction contained 7 bases not matched to a gene. CDR1 is MNHEY and CDR2 is SVGEGT in the germline V gene. This CDR3 is built from 15 residues. Extraction of PBMCs used roughly 10 ml of fresh peripheral blood. Researchers took RNA transcripts and amplified the TCR beta CDR3 regions from them. The HTBI primer set served for first-round RT-PCR of the TCR CDR3. Using its own MiXCR run on the multiplex PCR reads, TCRdb lists one record per CDR3 protein. The sample lists 130,000 to 150,000 distinct CDR3 sequences, over 20% occurring once.

V gene TRBV6-2 or TRBV6-3 combines with J gene TRBJ1-1, with 9 bases fitting TRBD1. This TCR came from a woman aged 45-65 years with Graves' hyperthyroidism that later progressed to Graves' ophthalmopathy. Material for sequencing was blood. CDR3 bases: TGTGCCAGCACCCCGGGACAGGGCGGGAACACTGAAGCTTTCTTT. As protein: CASTPGQGGNTEAFF.